This TCR beta chain is drawn from a study of cytomegalovirus exposure and HLA in healthy donors (dated by TCRdb to about 2017). A note on the overall study: According to an earlier analysis of 587 of the donors, about 170 million T cells yielded 95 million to 140 million unique TCR beta sequences and 276 Gb of sequence data. An early release covering around 630 HLA-typed donors comprised about 320 gigabases of sequencing data and some 79 million unique TCR sequences. Among the roughly 410 genotyped donors, roughly 80% belonged to the genetic ancestry cluster associated with self-reported Caucasian donors. The study aimed to test whether signatures of past pathogen exposure could be identified by cataloging public T cell receptors. The study used immunosequencing to profile the T cell repertoires of approximately 650 subjects and linked those repertoires to cytomegalovirus serostatus. Along with the approximately 700-subject first cohort, a separate validation cohort of over a hundred different subjects was used. To predict cytomegalovirus infection status, the study combined high-throughput TCR immunosequencing, statistical association of individual TCRs with disease status, and machine learning. To study patterns of TCR occurrence, a later analysis re-analyzed previously published TCR beta repertoires from around 660 donors and added high-resolution HLA genotyping. In the later analysis, no new phenotypic data were used to find candidate immune exposures; instead, reliance was placed on TCR beta sequences and their occurrence across donors. To decide whether each TCR beta V gene segment behaved as functional or pseudogenic, an earlier analysis of nearly 600 of the donors relied on high-throughput TCR beta sequencing. Donor age, sex, ethnicity and CMV serostatus were collected together with the repertoire data. A later genetic analysis used genome-wide SNP genotypes for about three fifths of the roughly 700 donors, treating that subset as a discovery cohort. Every discovery cohort repertoire had been produced on one sequencing platform. HLA typing covered class I and class II loci at four-digit resolution. Typing coverage differed by locus: A, B, C, DRB1 and DQB1 were typed in roughly 629-630 donors, DQA1 in about 560, DPA1 in approximately 610, and DPB1 in 450 to 490. Roughly five DR-DQ haplotypes were treated as single units for association and clustering because of strong linkage in the cohort. On average, 235,054 unique TCR beta nucleotide sequences were sequenced per donor among several hundred genotyped donors of the cohort, with approximately 18% of those sequences being non-productive.

The full study reports these points: The classifier was reported to diagnose cytomegalovirus status with high specificity and sensitivity in both the original cohort and the validation cohort. Compared with the roughly 710-donor mean, donors in an Asian-associated ancestry cluster had fewer N-insertions in productive TCRs, according to a later genetic analysis. In a later genetic analysis, a missense DCLRE1C variant was associated with V-gene and J-gene trimming of TCR beta chains, and the association was replicated in an independent cohort. While some public TCRs were present in many individuals, most TCR sequences turned up only very rarely across donors. A later analysis found that HLA-associated TCR beta chains were more clonally expanded and had lower generation probabilities than equally common non-associated chains. In an earlier analysis of under 600 of the donors, most TCR beta V segments were observed in productive rearrangements about 90% or about 30% of the time, broadly matching IMGT annotations. In a later analysis, several top co-occurrence clusters were reported to appear linked to parvovirus B19, influenza, CMV and Epstein-Barr virus. Most CMV-associated TCR beta chains appeared to be HLA-restricted in a later analysis, and the HLA associations seemed to be driven largely by CMV exposure. Because the 87-base-pair reads could not distinguish some IMGT-functional V segments, including TRBV6-2 and TRBV6-3, those segments were excluded. The cohort was sequenced for TCR beta chains only, and without alpha or paired-chain data the features that could be detected were limited. When HLA alleles, especially DR and DQ, strongly co-occurred, TCR associations were difficult to assign to individual alleles. Correlated functional status among segregating V segments might be attributable to linkage disequilibrium, but an unknown experimental factor could not be ruled out. A later analysis associated 15,000 to 20,000 TCR beta sequences with specific HLA alleles at a false discovery rate of 0.05. HLA typing was unavailable for some donors at each locus, so association tests used only the typed subset. It was suggested by the authors that the approach could potentially be generalized to other disease states and immunological phenotypes. Roughly uniform sequencing depth across donors was assumed in presence/absence analyses, although this assumption may not hold. Immune exposure information for the cohort was limited to CMV serostatus. In a later analysis, TCR association rates were found to vary across HLA loci, with the most associated TCRs seen for DRB1 alleles and the fewest for HLA-C alleles. The earlier analysis of approximately 590 of the donors excluded roughly 16 rarely observed V segments, including chromosome 9 orphons, because counts were too low. In the study, around 150 TCR beta chains were listed as associated with cytomegalovirus. In vitro tests confirmed that a few of the cytomegalovirus-associated TCR beta chains recognize cytomegalovirus antigens. A cluster of highly shared sequence variants was judged likely to be a technical artifact of the sequencing pipeline. A further reported finding was that TCR beta sequences accurately predicted the HLA-A and HLA-B alleles for most subjects in the first cohort.

Based on the germline V gene (reference sequence), the CDR1 and CDR2 sequences are LNHNV and YYDKDF. Germline trimming: 5 bases from V, 6 bases from J; junction bases outside gene matches: 6. The cysteine opens and the phenylalanine closes a CDR3 of 15 amino acids. Kept here is only the CDR3 DNA, which spans 45 bases and is read in frame from base 1. The cohort was made up of around 720 healthy bone marrow donors. Cohort members were all nominally healthy when sampled, although unrecorded immune exposures were likely present. The donor was CMV seronegative and was included in the group of under 450 seronegative cohort members. A peripheral blood sample was provided by each donor, and peripheral blood mononuclear cells were used for TCR beta sequencing. The Qiagen DNeasy Blood Extraction Kit was used to extract genomic DNA from the blood cell samples. The library came from the immunoSEQ multiplex PCR assay. For the multiplex PCR, a mixture combining 60 forward primers for TCR Vbeta segments and 13 reverse primers for TCR Jbeta segments was used. The CDR3 region of rearranged TCR beta genes was amplified from genomic DNA with a multiplex PCR assay. On the Illumina HiSeq System, the amplified TCR beta libraries were sequenced as 87-base-pair reads. Per the authors' processing: Across the 600 to 700 repertoires, a later analysis counted 60 million to 90 million unique TCR beta chains, approximately 10 million of which were shared by at least two donors. Raw reads were error-corrected and collapsed into unique sequences by a nearest-neighbor algorithm in which closely related sequences were merged to remove PCR and sequencing errors. Alignment of CDR3 sequences to IMGT reference sequences was used to assign V, D and J gene segments. For a sequence to be retained, a match of at least six nucleotides to both a V gene segment and a J gene segment was required. Rearrangements were called productive when the CDR3 lacked stop codons and stayed in frame with V and J; all others were non-productive. CDR3 was defined by IMGT convention, running from the second conserved V-encoded cysteine to the conserved J-encoded phenylalanine. In an earlier analysis of around 570 of the donors, sequences lacking an unambiguous match to a single V gene segment were excluded. In an earlier analysis of several hundred of the donors, V segments were called functional above 56.7% productive rearrangements and were called segregating when the between-donor standard deviation exceeded 5%. A statistical classification framework was developed to diagnose cytomegalovirus status using the catalog of TCR beta chain sequences. V and J gene assignment, in a later analysis, came from comparing TCR nucleotide sequences with IMGT/GENE-DB human TR gene sequences. Using the TCRdist pipeline, a later analysis assigned CDR3 sequences along with most-parsimonious VDJ recombination scenarios. In a later analysis, each TCR beta chain was defined by its CDR3 amino acid sequence together with its V-gene family, and reads lacking a unique V-gene family were excluded. To address suspected cross-contamination and a sequencing artifact, a later analysis removed roughly 580 highly shared, low-generation-probability nucleotide sequences. In a later analysis, a clonal expansion index was calculated for each public chain from normalized within-repertoire ranks of inferred template counts. In a later analysis, generation probabilities were computed using a VDJ recombination model fitted to out-of-frame rearrangements, and the results were checked against IGoR. In a later analysis, TCR-TCR, TCR-HLA and TCR-CMV co-occurrence was scored with hypergeometric tests, and a repertoire-size bias correction was applied to TCR pairs. False discovery rates were estimated in a later analysis by permuting HLA or CMV assignments 20 times. In a later analysis, co-occurring TCRs were grouped with DBSCAN, and TCRdist sequence similarity was added when clustering was performed within HLA-allele-positive subsets. Co-occurrence clustering excluded repertoires with fewer than 30,000 or more than 120,000 public chains, plus five with anomalous nucleotide sharing. TCRdb re-hosts the immuneACCESS table, in-frame sequences only. Its copies lack some clones; in the studies checked, an unresolved V gene accounts for under half of them, and the cause for the rest is not known. V and J calls and clone size are those listed in that table; D and trimming were worked out from the DNA. The sample table lists roughly 100,000 clones, roughly three quarters of them with a count of one. Less than 0.95% of the sample is in the top ten clones.

Concerning this clone itself: Its binding antigen is unknown. The input lacks base qualities; no much larger clone sits a single base away.

The material sequenced was PBMCs. The clonotype was recovered from a woman in her sixties in good health and CMV-seronegative. The V and J segments used are TRBV15 and TRBJ2-2, with 10 middle bases fitting TRBD2. The CDR3 has the sequence CATSWPGLASGELFF. Read as DNA, the sequence is TGTGCCACCAGCTGGCCGGGACTAGCGTCCGGGGAGCTGTTTTTT.